This T cell receptor beta chain was sequenced during a study of shared clonotypes between healthy human individuals. V gave up 0 bases and J gave up 3 bases, with 11 bases separating them. Germline CDR1 is MGHRA and CDR2 is YSYEKL. The CDR3 spans 15 residues. This clone was counted between two and nine times. Repertoires were generated with immunoSEQ multiplex PCR, while TCRdb's copy carries only in-frame clones and drops some. This sample carries a few hundred thousand clones, around 86% of them seen once, and the ten largest clones take about a sixth. The sample comprised memory CD8+ T cells sorted from blood. Documented subset: CD45RO+ cells pooled with CCR7-negative TemRA cells. V usage is TRBV4-1 and J usage is TRBJ2-5; D is unresolved. The origin of this receptor is a man aged 18 to 30 in good health. CDR3 sequence: CASSQERTLEETQYF. For the CDR3, the DNA is TGCGCCAGCAGCCAAGAGCGAACATTGGAAGAGACCCAGTACTTC.